The 10 T cell receptor beta chains reported below all come from one sample, sequenced in a study of cytomegalovirus exposure and HLA in healthy donors. PCR amplification relied on 60 Vbeta primers (plus 13 Jbeta primers). Generated by immunoSEQ multiplex PCR, the TCRdb table keeps only in-frame clones and is missing some. The data show approximately 120,000 clones, around 82% seen once. Sequencing was performed on PBMCs. These receptors were obtained from a man in his forties in good health and CMV-seronegative.

The rearrangement links TRBV7-3 to TRBJ1-2, with a possible D match to TRBD1 (6 bases). V lost 5 bases and J 8 bases, leaving 15 bases between the germline ends. Germline lookup yields CDR1 SGHTA and CDR2 FQGTGA. The CDR3 has 13 residues. CDR3 nucleotides: TGTGCCAGCAGCCCCCAAGGGGGGGACGGCTACACCTTC. This sequence encodes CASSPQGGDGYTF.

This clone was recorded a few times. The rearrangement uses TRBV7-9 and TRBJ2-2; 7 positions agree with TRBD1. Losses at the gene ends were 11 bases for V and 5 bases for J; bases not matched to a gene: 5. The CDR3 contains 12 residues. Germline V lookup: CDR1 SEHNR, CDR2 FQNEAQ (reference sequence). CDR3 sequence: CAGTDLTGELFF. DNA for the CDR3: TGTGCCGGGACAGACCTTACCGGGGAGCTGTTTTTT.

The chain joins TRBV5-4 to TRBJ1-2, with D unresolved. The germline V and J ends were trimmed by 0 bases and 7 bases, with 7 bases remaining between them. Per germline, CDR1 SGHNT and CDR2 YYREEE (reference sequence). This CDR3 is built from 12 residues. This chain's CDR3 is CASSLELRGYTF. CDR3 DNA sequence: TGTGCCAGCAGCTTGGAGTTGCGTGGCTACACCTTC.

This clone has only a few counts. The V gene is TRBV5-5, the J gene TRBJ2-5; 8 nucleotides match TRBD1. The J call may not be correct, given that the DNA end is closer to TRBJ2-7. Germline CDR1 and CDR2: SGHKS and YYEKEE (reference sequence). The CDR3 length is 16 residues. The CDR3 region has the DNA TGTGCCAGCAGCTTGGCCCTCGCAGGGGGCGCCTACGAGCAGTACTTC. As protein: CASSLALAGGAYEQYF.

The J gene is TRBJ2-2, the V gene TRBV11-3; D is possibly TRBD2 (6 bases). Trimming took 5 bases from V and 6 from J, leaving 22 bases between them. The germline V gene has CDR1 SGHNT and CDR2 YENEEA. The CDR3 sequence is 17 residues long. The CDR3 loop reads CASSLGQGGGYAGELFF. In DNA form, the CDR3 reads TGTGCCAGCAGCCTAGGGCAGGGCGGAGGGTACGCCGGGGAGCTGTTTTTT.

J is TRBJ1-2 and V is TRBV19, with TRBD1 matching over 12 bases. J lost 8 bases, V lost 0 bases, and 4 bases had no gene match. This CDR3 has 15 residues. Looked up from germline, CDR1 is LNHDA and CDR2 is SQIVND (reference sequence). CDR3 DNA: TGTGCCAGTAGTATAGACGGGACAGGGGGCGCGGGCTACACCTTC. Amino acid sequence: CASSIDGTGGAGYTF. The whole variable domain, filled in from reference TRBV19 and TRBJ1-2, reads DGGITQSPKYLFRKEGQNVTLSCEQNLNHDAMYWYRQDPGQGLRLIYYSQIVNDFQKGDIAEGYSVSREKKESFPLTVTSAQKNPTAFYLCASSIDGTGGAGYTFGSGTRLTVV.

The V gene is TRBV19, the J gene TRBJ1-2; 9 bases map to TRBD1. There are 14 residues in the CDR3. V was pared by 5 bases and J by 5 bases, with 6 bases of the junction left unmatched. Germline V gene lookup returns CDR1 LNHDA and CDR2 SQIVND (reference sequence). The CDR3 is CASSPGQGSYGYTF. CDR3 coding DNA: TGTGCCAGTAGTCCGGGACAGGGCTCATATGGCTACACCTTC.

The rearrangement links TRBV28 to TRBJ1-2; D not certain. The V end lost 5 bases, the J end lost 5 bases, and 9 bases lay between the germline ends. Germline values: CDR1 MDHEN, CDR2 SYDVKM. This CDR3 is built from 12 residues. The chain's CDR3 is CASSPLLYGYTF. CDR3 in DNA: TGTGCCAGCAGTCCACTCCTTTATGGCTACACCTTC.

The genes are TRBV5-1 and TRBJ2-1, with 7 bases aligning to TRBD2. The CDR3 contains 15 residues. After removal of 4 bases from V and 5 bases from J, the junction contained 9 bases not matched to a gene. Germline-derived CDR1 and CDR2 are SGHRS and YFSETQ. The CDR3 region has the DNA TGCGCCAGCAGCGCTGGTCCGGGGGGAAACAATGAGCAGTTCTTC. It yields the protein CASSAGPGGNNEQFF.

This sequence joins TRBV6-5 and TRBJ2-7; D is perhaps TRBD2 (7 bases). Trimming took 4 bases from V and 3 from J, leaving 13 bases between them. The CDR3 has 14 residues. The germline gives CDR1 MNHEY, CDR2 SVGAGI. The CDR3 is CASSSRGAGYEQYF. CDR3 sequence (DNA): TGTGCCAGCAGTTCCCGGGGGGCGGGCTACGAGCAGTACTTC.